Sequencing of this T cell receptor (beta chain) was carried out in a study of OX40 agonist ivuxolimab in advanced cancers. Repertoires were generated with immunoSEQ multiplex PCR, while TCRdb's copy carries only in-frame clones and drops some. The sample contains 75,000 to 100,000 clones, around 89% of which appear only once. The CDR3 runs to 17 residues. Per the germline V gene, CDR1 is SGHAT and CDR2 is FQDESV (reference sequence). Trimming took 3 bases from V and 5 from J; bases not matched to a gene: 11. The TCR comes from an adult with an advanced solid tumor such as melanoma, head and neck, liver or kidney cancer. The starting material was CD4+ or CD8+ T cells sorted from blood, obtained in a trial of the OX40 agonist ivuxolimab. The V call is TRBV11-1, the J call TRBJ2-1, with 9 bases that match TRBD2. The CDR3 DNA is TGTGCCAGCAGCTTCGGCGGGGGGGCGTTCGGTCACAATGAGCAGTTCTTC. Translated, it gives CASSFGGGAFGHNEQFF.